This T cell receptor beta chain appears in the sequencing data of a study of blood T cell repertoires in COVID-19. Whole-study context: Acute and convalescent COVID-19 specimens originated in the United States, Italy and Spain. PBMCs, B-cell-depleted T cells, or T cells provided the cDNA or gDNA that made up the material.

Germline assignment: CDR1 SGHRS and CDR2 YFSETQ. This CDR3 is 17 amino acids long. The junction had 6 bases not matched to a gene; V was cut back by 0 bases and J by 5 bases. Clones were read by immunoSEQ multiplex PCR, and TCRdb kept only the in-frame ones, dropping some. Of hundreds of thousands of clones listed, approximately 86% are singletons. This clone was seen once. Adults between about 18 and 95 years of age took part from 20 to 25 US areas. Sequencing input: PBMCs or T cells enriched from blood (not recorded which). V and J are TRBV5-1 and TRBJ2-2, with 11 positions matching TRBD1. The clonotype was recovered from a woman aged 25 to 39 who had recovered from COVID-19. CDR3 bases: TGCGCCAGCAGCTTGGTAGGACAGGGGGCGCGGACCGGGGAGCTGTTTTTT. This translates into CASSLVGQGARTGELFF.